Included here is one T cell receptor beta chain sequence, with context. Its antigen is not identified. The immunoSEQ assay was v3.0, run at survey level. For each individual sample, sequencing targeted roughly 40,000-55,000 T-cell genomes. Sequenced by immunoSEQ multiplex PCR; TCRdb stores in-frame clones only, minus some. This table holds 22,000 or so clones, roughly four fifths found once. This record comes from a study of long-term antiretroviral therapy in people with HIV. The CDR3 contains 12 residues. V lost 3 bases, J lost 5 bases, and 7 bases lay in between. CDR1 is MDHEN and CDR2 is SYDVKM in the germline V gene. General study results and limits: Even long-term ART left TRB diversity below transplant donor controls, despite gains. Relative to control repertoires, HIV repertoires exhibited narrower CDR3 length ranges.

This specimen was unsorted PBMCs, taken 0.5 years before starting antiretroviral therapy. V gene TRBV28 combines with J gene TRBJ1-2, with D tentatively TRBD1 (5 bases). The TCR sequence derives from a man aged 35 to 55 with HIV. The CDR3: CASSLGEYGYTF. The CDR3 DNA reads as TGTGCCAGCAGTTTGGGGGAATATGGCTACACCTTC.